A selection of T cell receptor beta chains follows, all from one sample in a study of blood T cell repertoires in COVID-19. Repertoires were generated with immunoSEQ multiplex PCR, while TCRdb's copy carries only in-frame clones and drops some. The repertoire holds about 150,000 clones, with 80% to 90% as singletons. Sequenced input: peripheral blood. The receptor set was obtained from a woman between 40 and 50 years old with acute or convalescent COVID-19. Both conserved end residues are part of each CDR3. The D gene is left open where the match is weak. Some rows have no size entry. The others give once, few or many, or a class for an expanded clone.

J gene | clone size | D gene | V gene | CDR3 DNA | CDR3 protein
TRBJ1-2 | - | - | TRBV10-3 | TGTGCCATCAGTGAGGAAAACTCGTATGGCTACACCTTC | CAISEENSYGYTF
TRBJ2-7 | - | TRBD1 | TRBV5-1 | TGCGCCAGCAGCTTGTCGGGCGACAGGGCGGGCGAGCAGTACTTC | CASSLSGDRAGEQYF
TRBJ1-1 | - | - | TRBV12-3/TRBV12-4 | TGTGCCAGCAGTTTATCGGTGGAAGCTTTCTTT | CASSLSVEAFF
TRBJ2-1 | - | TRBD1 | TRBV7-3 | TGTGCCAGCAGCTCGGGACAGCTCTCCTACAATGAGCAGTTCTTC | CASSSGQLSYNEQFF
TRBJ1-2 | - | TRBD1 | TRBV18 | TGTGCCAGCTCACCAATCGGGACAGGGGGAAACGACAACTATGGCTACACCTTC | CASSPIGTGGNDNYGYTF
TRBJ2-3 | - | - | TRBV11-3 | TGTGCCAGCAGCTGGCTGGGGGGAGCCACAGATACGCAGTATTTT | CASSWLGGATDTQYF
TRBJ2-2 | - | - | TRBV5-1 | TGCGCCAGCAGCCAGGACACCGCGAACACCGGGGAGCTGTTTTTT | CASSQDTANTGELFF
TRBJ1-1 | - | TRBD1 | TRBV6-4 | TGTGCCAGCAGTTGGGACAGGGACAACACTGAAGCTTTCTTT | CASSWDRDNTEAFF
TRBJ1-6 | - | - | TRBV3-1/TRBV3-2 | TGTGCCAGCAGCCAAAGGACAGTCGATAATTCACCCCTCCACTTT | CASSQRTVDNSPLHF
TRBJ1-5 | - | TRBD1 | TRBV3-1/TRBV3-2 | TGTGCCAGCAGCCGAGGGGGCGGCAATCAGCCCCAGCATTTT | CASSRGGGNQPQHF
TRBJ2-1 | few | TRBD2 | TRBV27 | TGTGCCAGCAGCCAGACTAGCGGGAGTTACAATGAGCAGTTCTTC | CASSQTSGSYNEQFF
TRBJ1-5 | - | - | TRBV6-5 | TGTGCCAGCAGGCGTCAGGGTTTGAGCAATCAGCCCCAGCATTTT | CASRRQGLSNQPQHF
TRBJ1-5 | - | - | TRBV6-6 | TGTGCCAGCAGTTCCGGACCGGAGGCTGTATATCAGCCCCAGCATTTT | CASSSGPEAVYQPQHF
TRBJ2-1 | - | TRBD2 | TRBV10-3 | TGTGCCATCAGTGAGGGGGACTACGGTGAGCAGTTCTTC | CAISEGDYGEQFF
TRBJ1-4 | - | - | TRBV27 | TGTGCCAGCCAAGTGACAGGAGGCGAAAAACTGTTTTTT | CASQVTGGEKLFF
TRBJ1-2 | - | TRBD1 | TRBV10-3 | TGTGCCATCAGTGAGTTCGCAGGGGGCCGGTACTATGGCTACACCTTC | CAISEFAGGRYYGYTF
TRBJ2-1 | - | TRBD2 | TRBV3-1/TRBV3-2 | TGTGCCAGCAGCCAAGACCGAGATCCGGGACTAGCGGGCCCTAGCTCCTACAATGAGCAGTTCTTC | CASSQDRDPGLAGPSSYNEQFF
TRBJ2-3 | once | TRBD2 | TRBV10-2 | TGCGCCAGCAGTGTAACCGGGGGGGCCTTAGATACGCAGTATTTT | CASSVTGGALDTQYF
TRBJ2-7 | - | TRBD2 | TRBV7-6 | TGTGCCAGCAGCCACAGCCTAGCGGGAATCTACGAGCAGTACTTC | CASSHSLAGIYEQYF
TRBJ2-2 | - | TRBD2 | TRBV30 | TGTGCCTGGACTAGCGGGATCGCGAACACCGGGGAGCTGTTTTTT | CAWTSGIANTGELFF
TRBJ2-7 | few | - | TRBV5-6 | TGTGCCAGCAGCTCCTCCAGCTACGAGCAGTACTTC | CASSSSSYEQYF
TRBJ1-1 | - | - | TRBV7-3 | TGTGCCAGCAGCTTAGAGCCAGGAGGAGAAGCTTTCTTT | CASSLEPGGEAFF
TRBJ1-1 | - | - | TRBV15 | TGTGCCACCAGCAGACCGAGCACAGGTTCGAACACTGAAGCTTTCTTT | CATSRPSTGSNTEAFF
TRBJ1-3 | - | TRBD1 | TRBV3-1/TRBV3-2 | TGTGCCAGCAGCCAAGGACAGGGTTTCAGTAACACCATATATTTT | CASSQGQGFSNTIYF
TRBJ2-7 | - | TRBD1 | TRBV10-2 | TGCGCCAGCAGCCTCGGGGGACAGGGCTGGTACGAGCAGTACTTC | CASSLGGQGWYEQYF
TRBJ1-2 | - | - | TRBV27 | TGTGCCAGCAGTTCCTACAGGGATGGCTACACCTTC | CASSSYRDGYTF
TRBJ2-7 | - | - | TRBV6-6 | TGTGCCAGCCGGAGACAGGAAGGCTACGAGCAGTACTTC | CASRRQEGYEQYF
TRBJ1-1 | - | TRBD1 | TRBV6-2/TRBV6-3 | TGTGCCAGCAGTTATCCGACAGGGGGGATAATGAACACTGAAGCTTTCTTT | CASSYPTGGIMNTEAFF
TRBJ2-7 | - | - | TRBV5-6 | TGTGCCAGCAGCTTGGCGGGGGACAGTTCCTCCTACGAGCAGTACTTC | CASSLAGDSSSYEQYF
TRBJ2-3 | - | - | TRBV10-2 | TGCGCCAGCAGTGAGAGAATCTACACAGATACGCAGTATTTT | CASSERIYTDTQYF
TRBJ2-7 | - | - | TRBV28 | TGTGCCAGCAGTTTTCGGCTAGTCTACGAGCAGTACTTC | CASSFRLVYEQYF
TRBJ2-3 | - | - | TRBV5-1 | TGCGCCAGCAGCTCCTCCGGGACTAGCACAGATACGCAGTATTTT | CASSSSGTSTDTQYF
TRBJ1-2 | - | TRBD1 | TRBV19 | TGTGCCAGTAGTCCCTCTCTTCGGGACAGCCCTAACTATGGCTACACCTTC | CASSPSLRDSPNYGYTF
TRBJ1-2 | - | - | TRBV7-9 | TGTGCCAGCAGCCCGACACATCTAATCTATGGCTACACCTTC | CASSPTHLIYGYTF
TRBJ2-7 | - | - | TRBV12-3/TRBV12-4 | TGTGCCAGCAGTTTAACAAGCTACGAGCAGTACTTC | CASSLTSYEQYF
TRBJ2-5 | - | - | TRBV10-3 | TGTGCCATCAGTGAACAACAAGAGACCCAGTACTTC | CAISEQQETQYF
TRBJ2-4 | few | TRBD1 | TRBV29-1 | TGCAGCGACCCGACGACAGGGGAAGGCAAAAACATTCAGTACTTC | CSDPTTGEGKNIQYF
TRBJ2-7 | - | - | TRBV28 | TGTGCCAGCAGCCAGGACAGCCGCTACGAGCAGTACTTC | CASSQDSRYEQYF
TRBJ1-1 | - | TRBD1 | TRBV3-1/TRBV3-2 | TGTGCCAGCAGCACAACAGGGGGCACTGAAGCTTTCTTT | CASSTTGGTEAFF
TRBJ1-2 | once | - | TRBV20-1 | TGCAGTGCTAGACAGATCTATGGCTACACCTTC | CSARQIYGYTF
TRBJ1-5 | - | TRBD1 | TRBV10-3 | TGTGCCATCAGTGATGATGGACAGGATCCAAATCAGCCCCAGCATTTT | CAISDDGQDPNQPQHF
TRBJ1-5 | - | - | TRBV2 | TGTGCCACGTCCAGTAGCAATCAGCCCCAGCATTTT | CATSSSNQPQHF
TRBJ2-1 | - | TRBD1 | TRBV6-1 | TGTGCCAGCAGTGACTATTCCGGGACAGGTTACAATGAGCAGTTCTTC | CASSDYSGTGYNEQFF
TRBJ2-2 | once | TRBD2 | TRBV3-1/TRBV3-2 | TGTGCCAGCAGCCGGCTAGCGGGGGGAATGAACACCGGGGAGCTGTTTTTT | CASSRLAGGMNTGELFF
TRBJ1-3 | - | TRBD1 | TRBV7-9 | TGTGCCAGCAGCCCAGGGACAGGGGTACACACCATATATTTT | CASSPGTGVHTIYF
TRBJ2-7 | - | - | TRBV12-3/TRBV12-4 | TGTGCCAGCAGTTTGGGCTTCTACGAGCAGTACTTC | CASSLGFYEQYF
TRBJ2-2 | - | TRBD2 | TRBV5-1 | TGCGCCAGCAGCTATCTAGCGGGGCTCGCCGGGGAGCTGTTTTTT | CASSYLAGLAGELFF
TRBJ1-3 | - | - | TRBV19 | TGTGCCAGTAGTACCGGGATCCTCTCTGGAAACACCATATATTTT | CASSTGILSGNTIYF
TRBJ1-3 | - | - | TRBV6-5 | TGTGCCAGCAGCGCCGACAGCTCTGGAAACACCATATATTTT | CASSADSSGNTIYF
TRBJ2-7 | once | - | TRBV6-5 | TGTGCCAGCAGTTACGCAACCCGAGGCGGGTCCTACGAGCAGTACTTC | CASSYATRGGSYEQYF
TRBJ2-3 | - | - | TRBV7-6 | TGTGCCAGCAGCTTAGCCCGGGATCTCGACACAGATACGCAGTATTTT | CASSLARDLDTDTQYF
TRBJ2-1 | - | TRBD2 | TRBV6-2/TRBV6-3 | TGTGCCAGCAGTTACTCCCTTAGCGGGAGTAGTCTAGCGGCCTACAATGAGCAGTTCTTC | CASSYSLSGSSLAAYNEQFF
TRBJ1-2 | - | - | TRBV10-3 | TGTGCCACCGTCGACGGAGCTAACTATGGCTACACCTTC | CATVDGANYGYTF
TRBJ2-1 | - | TRBD1 | TRBV12-5 | TGTGCTAGTGGAAAGGACAGGGTCTCCTACAATGAGCAGTTCTTC | CASGKDRVSYNEQFF
TRBJ1-4 | - | - | TRBV27 | TGTGCCAGCAGTTCCCTCTCCAGGGAAAAACTGTTTTTT | CASSSLSREKLFF
TRBJ2-7 | - | - | TRBV12-3/TRBV12-4 | TGTGCCAGCAGCCGTCGACAGGCGAGCGAGCAGTACTTC | CASSRRQASEQYF
TRBJ1-2 | - | TRBD1 | TRBV5-6 | TGTGCCAGCAGCGGAAGGACAGGGGTATATGGCTACACCTTC | CASSGRTGVYGYTF
TRBJ1-1 | - | TRBD1 | TRBV4-1 | TGCGCCAGCAGCCCTCGACAGGGGGTGAACACTGAAGCTTTCTTT | CASSPRQGVNTEAFF
TRBJ1-4 | - | TRBD1 | TRBV24-1 | TGTGCCACCAGTGACGGGACAGGTCGGGAAACTAATGAAAAACTGTTTTTT | CATSDGTGRETNEKLFF
TRBJ1-4 | - | - | TRBV3-1/TRBV3-2 | TGTGCCAGCAGCCAGGGGCGAAATGAAAAACTGTTTTTT | CASSQGRNEKLFF